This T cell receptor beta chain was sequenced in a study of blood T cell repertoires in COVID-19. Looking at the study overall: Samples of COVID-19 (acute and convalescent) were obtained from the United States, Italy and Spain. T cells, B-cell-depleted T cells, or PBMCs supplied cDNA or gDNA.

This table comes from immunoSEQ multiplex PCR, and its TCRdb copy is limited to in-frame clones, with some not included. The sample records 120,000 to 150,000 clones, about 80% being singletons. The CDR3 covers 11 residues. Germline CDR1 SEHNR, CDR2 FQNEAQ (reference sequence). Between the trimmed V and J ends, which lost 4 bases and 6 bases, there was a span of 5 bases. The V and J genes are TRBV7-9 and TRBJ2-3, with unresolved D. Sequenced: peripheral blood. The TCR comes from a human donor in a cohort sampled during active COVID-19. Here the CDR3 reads CASSSLDTQYF. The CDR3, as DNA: TGTGCCAGCAGCTCCCTGGATACGCAGTATTTT.